What follows are 14 T cell receptor beta chains derived from one specimen sequenced in a study of monozygotic twins with inflammatory bowel disease. Using the 5' RACE reads, TCRdb records one entry per CDR3 protein without DNA. In all, the sample yields 300,000 to 400,000 distinct CDR3 sequences. The sample was blood. The source of these receptors is a human donor with ulcerative colitis or Crohn's disease, or a healthy co-twin of an affected twin (not recorded which).

The genes are TRBV25-1 and TRBJ2-5; TCRdb designates TRBD1, a call that cannot be tested without DNA. Germline lookup yields CDR1 MGHDK and CDR2 SYGVNS. CDR3 length: 14 residues. CDR3: CASSVPRGCETQYF.

V is TRBV4-3 and J is TRBJ2-7; TCRdb names TRBD1, which stays unverified in the absence of DNA. This CDR3 contains 17 residues. CDR1 and CDR2 from the germline V gene are LGHNA and YSLEER. CDR3 amino acids: CASSHHGGDRGRNEQYF.

The chain recombines TRBV20-1 with TRBJ2-7. Germline V gene data show CDR1 as DFQATT and CDR2 as SNEGSKA (reference sequence). The CDR3 is 16 residues long. The CDR3 here is CSARDAAYGLIYEQYF.

The V gene is TRBV12-3 or TRBV12-4, the J gene TRBJ1-6. The CDR3 runs to 13 residues. CDR3: CASRRELNSPLHF.

The chain joins TRBV5-1 to TRBJ1-2; TCRdb names TRBD1, which stays unverified in the absence of DNA. The CDR3 is 15 amino acids. In germline, CDR1 is SGHRS, CDR2 YFSETQ. CDR3 amino acids: CASSRGTGTNYGYTF.

The chain recombines TRBV3-1 with TRBJ1-1; no DNA is available, so the TRBD1 call from TCRdb remains unchecked. Germline V gives CDR1 LGHDT, CDR2 YNNKEL (reference sequence). The length of the CDR3 is 14 residues. CDR3 protein: CASSLNGGNTEAFF. Full variable domain (remainder filled in from reference TRBV3-1 and TRBJ1-1): DTAVSQTPKYLVTQMGNDKSIKCEQNLGHDTMYWYKQDSKKFLKIMFSYNNKELIINETVPNRFSPKSPDKAHLNLHINSLELGDSAVYFCASSLNGGNTEAFFGQGTRLTVV.

V gene TRBV5-1 combines with J gene TRBJ1-2; as DNA is missing, the TRBD1 call by TCRdb cannot be tested. Germline loops: CDR1 SGHRS, CDR2 YFSETQ. The CDR3 covers 14 residues. The CDR3 is CASSLTHRDYGYTF.

This chain joins TRBV29-1 and TRBJ2-5. Looked up from germline, CDR1 is SQVTM and CDR2 is ANQGSEA. The CDR3 contains 13 residues. The CDR3 is CSALLGSQETQYF.

This rearrangement joins TRBV20-1 to TRBJ2-2; the TCRdb D gene call, TRBD1, has no DNA to confirm it. The CDR3 is made up of 15 amino acids. Germline lookup yields CDR1 DFQATT and CDR2 SNEGSKA (reference sequence). This CDR3 is CSARGQGPNTGELFF.

The rearrangement links TRBV7-2 to TRBJ2-1. Per the germline V gene, CDR1 is SGHTA and CDR2 is FQGNSA. The CDR3 consists of 15 residues. The CDR3 region is CASSSQHYDVSEQFF.

The chain combines TRBV5-1 with TRBJ2-1; TCRdb's D call of TRBD2 is untestable without DNA. Germline CDR1 is SGHRS and CDR2 is YFSETQ. This CDR3 is 17 amino acids long. This CDR3 is CASRVGTSGSSFGEQFF.

This rearrangement joins TRBV5-5 to TRBJ2-5; TCRdb outputs TRBD1, but without DNA this stays unchecked. The CDR3 is made up of 14 amino acids. Germline CDR1 reads SGHKS; CDR2 reads YYEKEE (reference sequence). The CDR3 loop is CASSIDRNGRTQYF.

The rearrangement links TRBV20-1 to TRBJ2-7; the TRBD2 assignment by TCRdb is unverifiable without DNA. The CDR3 loop spans 14 amino acids. Germline V CDR1 and CDR2: DFQATT, SNEGSKA (reference sequence). CDR3 loop: CSATTGRAEGEQYF.

The chain couples TRBV21-1 to TRBJ2-5. TRBV21-1 represents a pseudogene. CDR3 length: 13 residues. The CDR3: CASSKQTQETQYF.